This T cell receptor beta chain was recovered during a study of T cell responses to AZD1222 COVID-19 vaccine (dated by TCRdb to the early 2020s). A note on the overall study: AZD1222 recipients with second doses at about 4 weeks or about 12 weeks were pooled, because spike-specific TCR depth and breadth did not differ between schedules. Trial participants were enrolled by age into subgroups of 18-55, 56-69 and 70-plus years, and around 150, 28 and 57 TCR-sequenced participants, respectively, were included in these subgroups. A total of about 250 trial participants underwent TCR sequencing, of whom about 200 had received two doses of AZD1222 and about 26 had received two doses of the MenACWY control vaccine. Summary of the overall study and its limitations: CD4 TCRs associated with the vaccine covered the entire spike protein, and the dominant responses were in regions 160-218 and 743-854. Spike-specific TCR breadth and depth rose significantly after two AZD1222 doses compared with day 0 and with MenACWY recipients. Only six AZD1222 recipients were SARS-CoV-2 seropositive at baseline, limiting conclusions about previously exposed vaccinees. Most participants were white British and females outnumbered males, and the authors suggested that clonal diversity may have been underestimated. In the small 56-69-year group, the increase in depth fell short of significance, most likely because of low power. No day 14 peak-response samples were available, so repertoires were characterized only after the peak T cell response. Reportedly, close to half of the unique spike-specific TCRs recognized epitopes lying outside the regions that are mutated in the B.1.351 and B.1.1.7 variants.

The CDR3 regions of human TCRbeta chains were subjected to immunosequencing. Per the authors' processing: TCRs in the repertoires were compared against a reference library of SARS-CoV-2-specific TCRs that had been generated with the MIRA antigen-specificity platform. Breadth was defined as the fraction of unique TCRs that were SARS-CoV-2-associated, and depth was defined as the fraction of total T cells that were SARS-CoV-2-associated. Using the MIRA data, each spike-specific TCR was assigned both to the spike region to which the TCR was reactive and to a CD4 or CD8 class. Log10-transformed breadth and depth values were compared by one-way ANOVA with Sidak's multiple comparisons tests. Imported from immuneACCESS, the table was reduced by TCRdb to in-frame sequences with V and J called. These copies leave out some clones; in studies compared against another copy, an unresolved V gene accounts for under half, and the cause of the remainder is not known. V, J and clone size are taken as reported in that table, and D and trimming were inferred from the DNA itself. Present in this sample are 130,000 to 150,000 clones, approximately 94% of which were seen just once. The ten largest clones add up to 1.5% to 2% of the sample.

The time point label here, explained by the study, means: baseline before first vaccination. Samples from vaccinated people were obtained from the UK trials COV001 and COV002, which included a single-blind randomized controlled phase 2/3 trial of AZD1222 (ChAdOx1 nCoV-19) in healthy adults. For TCRbeta chain sequencing, PBMC samples were collected from trial participants at day 0 and at day 28 after the second dose. From cysteine to phenylalanine, the CDR3 is 15 amino acids long. Only the CDR3 part of the read is kept: 45 bases, read in frame from the first base. Between the V and J ends, shortened by 2 bases and 6 bases respectively, the junction contains 14 bases. The germline V gene (reference sequence) sets CDR1 to WNHNN and CDR2 to SYGVQD. As concerns this clone: The clone's antigen remains unknown. Base quality data are lacking; no much larger clone is found one base away.

Sequencing was performed on peripheral blood, taken on day 0 of AZD1222 vaccination. This TCR came from an adult in good health. The chain is made from TRBV10-1 and TRBJ1-5; no D gene can be assigned with confidence. The CDR3 region: CASSETPNRPQPQHF. The base sequence is TGCGCCAGCAGTGAGACACCTAACAGACCTCAGCCCCAGCATTTT.